These 32 T cell receptor beta chains were all obtained from the same sample, sequenced in a study of Tregs in tolerant kidney transplant recipients. Profiling relied on immunoSEQ multiplex PCR, and the TCRdb table lists in-frame clones only, not all of them. Here the sample table reports roughly 23,000 clones. Mixed chimerism was transient after nonmyeloablative marrow transplants from related graft donors. The input for sequencing was CD4+ T cells from blood (PBMCs), taken 6 months after the transplant. The origin of the receptors is a human patient who received a combined kidney and bone marrow transplant. Some T cells may be supplied by the graft donor.

On this clone: The read stops 3 residues short of the end of the CDR3; the missing end is completed from the germline J gene. The chain couples TRBV6-4 to TRBJ2-2, with 7 bases aligning to TRBD1. From germline, CDR1 is MRHNA and CDR2 SNTAGT. The CDR3 is 14 residues long. The CDR3 DNA, read in part, is TGTGCCAGCAGTGACCCTCGACAGGGCTCTCGG. As protein: CASSDPRQGSR. Given in full, the CDR3 is CASSDPRQGSRLFF.

Turning to this clone: The read is 3 residues too short to cover the CDR3 end, so that end is filled in from the germline J gene. The chain carries TRBV19 and TRBJ2-7; 7 positions agree with TRBD2. J lost 6 bases, V lost 5 bases, and 7 bases had no gene match. Germline lookup yields CDR1 LNHDA and CDR2 SQIVND (reference sequence). This CDR3 is built from 13 residues. This CDR3 is CASSVGGSSEQYF. Incomplete CDR3 DNA: TGTGCCAGTAGTGTCGGCGGGAGTTCCGAG.

A word on this clone: Coverage ceases 3 residues before the CDR3 finishes, and the germline J gene fills in the end. The chain has TRBV13 and TRBJ2-7; TRBD2 matches at 10 bases. Looked up from germline, CDR1 is PRHDT and CDR2 is FYEKMQ (reference sequence). The V and J ends lost 8 bases and 0 bases, in that order; junction bases with no gene match: 4. This CDR3 is 14 amino acids long. The CDR3 protein is CASRVAGGSYEQYF. The CDR3 DNA, read in part, is TGTGCCAGCCGGGTAGCGGGGGGCTCCTACGAG.

To note about this clone: The observed sequence ends 3 residues before the CDR3 terminus, with the missing tail filled in from the germline J gene. The J gene is TRBJ1-6, the V gene TRBV19; 8 bases align to TRBD1. Germline CDR1 LNHDA, CDR2 SQIVND (reference sequence). The CDR3 is made up of 17 amino acids. V lost 5 bases to trimming and J lost 7 bases; unmatched junction nucleotides: 13. The CDR3 DNA, read in part, is TGTGCCAGTAGTCACAGGGCAGGGGGCAGCTGGAATTCACCC. Translation gives CASSHRAGGSWNSP. The whole CDR3 sequence reads CASSHRAGGSWNSPLHF. Filled out from reference TRBV19 and TRBJ1-6, the complete variable domain reads DGGITQSPKYLFRKEGQNVTLSCEQNLNHDAMYWYRQDPGQGLRLIYYSQIVNDFQKGDIAEGYSVSREKKESFPLTVTSAQKNPTAFYLCASSHRAGGSWNSPLHFGNGTRLTVT.

Details on this clone: Coverage ceases 3 residues before the CDR3 finishes, and the germline J gene fills in the end. The rearrangement links TRBV18 to TRBJ1-5; D uncertain. The germline gives CDR1 KGHSH, CDR2 LQKENI. The V and J ends lost 5 bases and 5 bases respectively, with 16 bases between them. The CDR3 loop spans 15 amino acids. CDR3 DNA, as far as it was read: TGTGCCAGCTCAAAGAGAACGGCCGGGGATCAGCCC. This gives the protein CASSKRTAGDQP. The complete CDR3 reads CASSKRTAGDQPQHF.

The CDR3 sequence: CASSRGLEFTGELFF. The DNA read from the CDR3 is TGCGCCAGCAGCCGGGGACTAGAGTTTACCGGGGAG. The genes are TRBV5-1 and TRBJ2-2; 8 bases fit TRBD2. Read data end 3 residues before the CDR3 end; the end is taken from the germline J gene. CDR3 length: 15 amino acids. V lost 4 bases to trimming and J lost 5 bases; unmatched junction nucleotides: 7. From germline, CDR1 is SGHRS and CDR2 YFSETQ.

With respect to this clone: The read ends 3 residues shy of where the CDR3 ends; the end is completed using the germline J gene. The J gene is TRBJ2-1, the V gene TRBV7-7, with 13 nucleotides matching TRBD2. V was clipped by 5 bases and J by 7 bases; unmatched bases: 11. In germline, CDR1 is SSHAT, CDR2 FNYEAQ (reference sequence). The CDR3 consists of 17 residues. The part of the CDR3 DNA that was read is TGTGCCAGCAGCCGCTTACTAGCGGGAGGGCCGGGTAATGAG. This codes for CASSRLLAGGPGNE. The full CDR3 protein reads CASSRLLAGGPGNEQFF.

CDR3 residues: CSVTGAMNTEAFF. CDR3 DNA, as far as it was read: TGCAGCGTAACAGGGGCGATGAACACTGAA. V gene TRBV29-1 combines with J gene TRBJ1-1, with 7 bases aligning to TRBD1. The CDR3 extends 3 residues past the end of the read, so its final part is completed from the germline J gene. The germline V gene encodes CDR1 SQVTM and CDR2 ANQGSEA. Losses at the gene ends were 6 bases for V and 0 bases for J; bases not matched to a gene: 4. CDR3 length: 13 amino acids.

Turning to this clone: The read finishes 3 residues shy of the CDR3 end, and the germline J gene is used to complete it. The chain employs TRBV5-8 and TRBJ1-2; 9 bases match TRBD1. Germline V gene lookup returns CDR1 SGHTS and CDR2 YDEGEE. The CDR3 is 15 amino acids. V was pared by 6 bases and J by 4 bases, with 10 bases of the junction left unmatched. The part of the CDR3 DNA that was read is TGTGCCAGCACTGGGACAGGGTCAGTAACCTATGGC. Protein: CASTGTGSVTYG. The CDR3, in full, reads CASTGTGSVTYGYTF.

A remark on this clone: From the germline J gene comes the end of the CDR3, since the read stops 3 residues before it. This rearrangement joins TRBV11-2 to TRBJ1-1, with 7 bases fitting TRBD1. CDR1 is SGHAT and CDR2 is FQNNGV in the germline V gene. Trimming took 6 bases from V and 0 from J; bases not matched to a gene: 1. CDR3 size: 13 residues. The CDR3 region is CASSGQVNTEAFF. CDR3 bases read: TGTGCCAGCAGTGGACAGGTGAACACTGAA.

With regard to this clone: The read gets to within 3 residues of the CDR3 end, and the germline J gene fills in the rest. V is TRBV29-1 and J is TRBJ2-2, with 10 bases that match TRBD1. This CDR3 is 15 amino acids long. Trimming cost V 7 bases and J 2 bases; bases outside gene matches: 7. Germline lookup yields CDR1 SQVTM and CDR2 ANQGSEA. CDR3 DNA, as far as it was read: TGCAGCGCTACCGGGGACAGGGGAAACACCGGGGAG. It encodes CSATGDRGNTGE. The CDR3 in full is CSATGDRGNTGELFF.

CDR3 DNA (partial): TGCGCCAGCAGCCCGGGTCCGGGTAGCGAAAAA. Its translation: CASSPGPGSEK. The CDR3 as a whole reads CASSPGPGSEKLFF. V and J are TRBV5-1 and TRBJ1-4; D not certain. The missing CDR3 end, 3 residues past where the read stops, is filled in from the germline J gene. The germline V and J ends were trimmed by 4 bases and 8 bases, with 15 bases remaining between them. Germline V gives CDR1 SGHRS, CDR2 YFSETQ. CDR3 length: 14 residues.

Turning to this clone: The observed sequence ends 3 residues before the CDR3 terminus, with the missing tail filled in from the germline J gene. The rearrangement uses TRBV20-1 and TRBJ2-1, with D possibly being TRBD1 (5 bases). V lost 4 bases, J lost 0 bases, and 13 bases lay in between. The CDR3 has 15 residues. The germline CDR1 and CDR2 sequences are DFQATT and SNEGSKA (reference sequence). The CDR3 is CSATGSIGSYNEQFF. CDR3 DNA, as far as it was read: TGCAGTGCTACAGGGTCAATCGGCTCCTACAATGAG.

A note on this clone: The CDR3 goes on 3 residues after the read ends, and that part is filled in from the germline J gene. This chain connects TRBV2 to TRBJ2-7; TRBD2 matches 10 bases. The CDR3 covers 15 residues. The V gene end was trimmed by 7 bases and the J gene end by 3 bases; junction bases not matched to a gene: 9. The germline V gene has CDR1 SNHLY and CDR2 FYNNEI. The CDR3: CASTLLAGAYYEQYF. The covered CDR3 bases are TGTGCCAGCACCCTCCTAGCGGGGGCCTACTACGAG.

The part of the CDR3 DNA that was read is TGTGCCAGTAGTCGGGACAGGAAATATGGC. Protein product: CASSRDRKYG. The complete CDR3 sequence is CASSRDRKYGYTF. V and J are TRBV19 and TRBJ1-2; 8 nucleotides align to TRBD1. From the germline J gene comes the end of the CDR3, since the read stops 3 residues before it. The V gene end was trimmed by 5 bases and the J gene end by 5 bases; junction bases not matched to a gene: 4. In germline, CDR1 is LNHDA, CDR2 SQIVND (reference sequence). The length of the CDR3 is 13 residues.

Comment on this clone: The CDR3 end lies 3 residues beyond the end of the read and is filled in from the germline J gene. The V call is TRBV5-4, the J call TRBJ1-1, with D hard to call. CDR1 is SGHNT and CDR2 is YYREEE in the germline V gene (reference sequence). The CDR3 loop spans 14 amino acids. The germline V and J ends were trimmed by 5 bases and 4 bases, with 15 bases remaining between them. The DNA read from the CDR3 is TGTGCCAGCAGGCCCGCGGCCGGGTCCACTGAA. Amino acid sequence: CASRPAAGSTE. The entire CDR3 protein reads CASRPAAGSTEAFF.

Comments on this clone: The CDR3 end falls 3 residues outside the read, so it is completed with the germline J gene. This chain uses TRBV5-1 with TRBJ2-7, with TRBD1 identical over 8 bases. With V trimmed by 4 bases and J by 6 bases, 21 bases remained unmatched. The CDR3 contains 18 residues. Germline V gene sequence: CDR1 SGHRS, CDR2 YFSETQ. The CDR3 loop is CASSPRTTGTGPLGEQYF. CDR3 DNA, as far as it was read: TGCGCCAGCAGCCCTAGAACGACAGGGACAGGACCCTTGGGCGAG.

Note on this clone: Coverage ceases 3 residues before the CDR3 finishes, and the germline J gene fills in the end. The J gene is TRBJ1-2, the V gene TRBV19, with unresolved D. Trimming took 4 bases from V and 3 from J, leaving 6 bases between them. The germline CDR1 and CDR2 sequences are LNHDA and SQIVND (reference sequence). This CDR3 is 12 amino acids long. The covered CDR3 bases are TGTGCCAGTAGTACAGGTCACTATGGC. Its protein product is CASSTGHYG. The CDR3 as a whole reads CASSTGHYGYTF.

As to this clone: The missing CDR3 end, 3 residues past where the read stops, is filled in from the germline J gene. The chain carries TRBV6-1 and TRBJ1-3; a weak D match, TRBD1 (6 bases). Germline CDR1 is MNHNS and CDR2 is SASEGT. The CDR3 covers 18 residues. The V end lost 0 bases, the J end lost 0 bases, and 15 bases lay between the germline ends. The CDR3 loop is CASSEAVRGRISGNTIYF. The DNA read from the CDR3 is TGTGCCAGCAGTGAAGCGGTCAGGGGACGAATCTCTGGAAACACC.

Note on this clone: The read halts 3 residues ahead of the CDR3 end, with the missing end drawn from the germline J gene. The chain combines TRBV19 with TRBJ2-2, with D perhaps assigned TRBD1 or TRBD2 (5 bases each). CDR3 length: 15 amino acids. Trimming removed 6 bases from V and 3 bases from J, with 14 bases in between. Germline values: CDR1 LNHDA, CDR2 SQIVND (reference sequence). The CDR3 loop reads CASREGSRDTGELFF. CDR3 bases read: TGTGCCAGTAGAGAGGGGAGCCGGGACACCGGGGAG.

CDR3 sequence: CASRSGPHSYNEQFF. The covered CDR3 bases are TGTGCCAGCAGAAGCGGACCCCACTCCTACAATGAG. The chain uses TRBV6-2 or TRBV6-3 and TRBJ2-1, with D perhaps TRBD2 (5 bases). The read ends 3 residues early relative to the CDR3; the germline J gene fills the gap. Germline-derived CDR1 and CDR2 are MNHEY and SVGEGT. The length of the CDR3 is 15 residues. With 6 bases removed from V and 0 bases from J, the gap between germline ends came to 12 bases.

The DNA read from the CDR3 is TGTGCCAGCAGCTTAGGAGCGGTTTCCTACAATGAG. Protein product: CASSLGAVSYNE. In full, the CDR3 reads CASSLGAVSYNEQFF. The rearrangement joins TRBV7-2 to TRBJ2-1; tentative D call: TRBD2 (5 bases). The CDR3 is cut off 3 residues early in the read; its end comes from the germline J gene. Trimming shortened V by 1 base and J by 1 base, and 8 bases separated the two germline ends. The CDR3 is 15 amino acids. The V gene's germline CDR1 is SGHTA and CDR2 FQGNSA.

On this clone itself: The CDR3 end is not reached by the read, which stops 3 residues before it; the germline J gene fills it in. The chain has TRBV11-3 and TRBJ2-1, with 9 bases that match TRBD2. After removal of 1 base from V and 6 bases from J, the junction contained 4 bases not matched to a gene. The germline CDR1 and CDR2 sequences are SGHNT and YENEEA. CDR3 length: 15 residues. The CDR3 DNA, read in part, is TGTGCCAGCAGCTTAGGTGGCGGGAGGGCCAATGAG. Its translation is CASSLGGGRANE. The entire CDR3 protein reads CASSLGGGRANEQFF.

The covered CDR3 bases are TGTGCCAGCAGCTGGGCCGGATCCCCCTACGAG. As protein: CASSWAGSPYE. The CDR3 in its entirety is CASSWAGSPYEQYF. The genes are TRBV16 and TRBJ2-7; D gene ambiguous. With the read ending 3 residues before the CDR3 end, the germline J gene is used to fill in that end. This CDR3 is 14 amino acids long. The germline CDR1 and CDR2 sequences are KGHSY and FQNENV. Trimming removed 5 bases at V and 2 bases at J, with 13 bases between.

The sequenced CDR3 bases are TGTGCCAGCAGCCCCACTGGAAACACC. This sequence encodes CASSPTGNT. The full CDR3 protein is CASSPTGNTIYF. The chain is built from TRBV7-9 and TRBJ1-3, with no clear D. The sequence runs out 3 residues before the end of the CDR3; the remainder is reconstructed from the germline J gene. The V gene lost 5 bases and the J gene lost 2 bases, with 4 bases spanning the gap. CDR1 and CDR2 (germline): SEHNR, FQNEAQ (reference sequence). The CDR3 totals 12 residues.

On this clone itself: The sequenced fragment ends 3 residues before the CDR3 boundary, so the rest is inferred from the germline J gene. The chain is built from TRBV29-1 and TRBJ1-5, with 9 bases identical to TRBD1. Germline V lookup: CDR1 SQVTM, CDR2 ANQGSEA. The CDR3 consists of 13 residues. V lost 7 bases to trimming and J lost 4 bases; unmatched junction nucleotides: 5. Partial CDR3 DNA: TGCAGCGCGCTACAGGGGGCAAATCAGCCC. Translation: CSALQGANQP. The CDR3 in full is CSALQGANQPQHF.

The part of the CDR3 DNA that was read is TGTGCCAGCAGTTCTCTAGCGGGAGTATACAATGAG. Protein product: CASSSLAGVYNE. The complete CDR3 protein is CASSSLAGVYNEQFF. This chain links TRBV2 with TRBJ2-1; 10 bases align to TRBD2. The read halts 3 residues ahead of the CDR3 end, with the missing end drawn from the germline J gene. Germline CDR1 SNHLY, CDR2 FYNNEI. The V gene end was trimmed by 5 bases and the J gene end by 4 bases; junction bases not matched to a gene: 5. CDR3 length: 15 amino acids.

On this clone: The DNA ends 3 residues before the CDR3 does, and the rest of the CDR3 is filled in from the germline J gene. The rearrangement links TRBV14 to TRBJ1-3; 11 bases align to TRBD1. This CDR3 is 16 amino acids long. Germline CDR1 SGHDN, CDR2 FVKESK. J was trimmed by 5 bases and V by 3 bases; bases with no gene match: 6. The CDR3 here is CASSHPDRGRRNTIYF. The CDR3 bases that were read are TGTGCCAGCAGCCACCCGGACAGGGGGCGACGAAACACC.

On this clone itself: One junction end disagrees with the germline gene, perhaps due to a read error. The read ends 3 residues before the CDR3 terminus; that terminus is restored from the germline J gene. The chain combines TRBV29-1 with TRBJ1-1; D perhaps matches TRBD1 (6 bases). This CDR3 spans 12 amino acids. Germline CDR1 SQVTM, CDR2 ANQGSEA. The CDR3 sequence is CSVSTGNSEAFF. CDR3 DNA (partial): TGCAGCGTTTCAACAGGGAACAGTGAA.

On this clone: The CDR3 goes on 3 residues after the read ends, and that part is filled in from the germline J gene. This chain joins TRBV10-1 and TRBJ2-7, with TRBD2 as a possible D gene (5 bases). Trimming shortened V by 0 bases and J by 4 bases, and 7 bases separated the two germline ends. Germline values: CDR1 WNHNN, CDR2 SYGVQD (reference sequence). CDR3 size: 13 residues. CDR3 sequence: CASSESAGYEQYF. The covered CDR3 bases are TGCGCCAGCAGTGAGTCTGCGGGTTACGAG.

A remark on this clone: The CDR3 end falls 3 residues outside the read, so it is completed with the germline J gene. This chain connects TRBV20-1 to TRBJ1-4; unclear D gene. Germline V gene data show CDR1 as DFQATT and CDR2 as SNEGSKA (reference sequence). The germline V and J ends were trimmed by 0 bases and 0 bases, with 5 bases remaining between them. The CDR3 is made up of 14 amino acids. CDR3: CSARDLATNEKLFF. Partial CDR3 DNA: TGCAGTGCTAGAGATCTTGCAACTAATGAAAAA.

The DNA read from the CDR3 is TGCAGTGCTAGGGACACCTCACCTAGTGAAAAA. It translates to CSARDTSPSEK. The whole CDR3 region reads CSARDTSPSEKLFF. The chain carries TRBV20-1 and TRBJ1-4; D perhaps matches TRBD1 (5 bases). The read stops 3 residues short of the end of the CDR3; the missing end is completed from the germline J gene. CDR1 DFQATT and CDR2 SNEGSKA come from the germline V gene (reference sequence). This CDR3 has 14 amino acids. V lost 3 bases, J lost 7 bases, and 15 bases lay in between.